What follows describes a single T cell receptor (beta chain). There is no known antigen for this receptor. Per-base qualities were not stored, and no clone one base away is much larger. The data stem from a study of blood T cell repertoires in COVID-19 (TCRdb year 2020). At the level of the whole study: Samples from collaborators originated in the United States, Italy and Spain and spanned both the acute and convalescent phases of COVID-19. The prospective study material was composed of cDNA or gDNA derived from T cells, B-cell-depleted T cells, or PBMCs. Samples were obtained from the ongoing ImmuneRACE study (first 160 participants) and from 1,254 subjects provided by 6 global collaborators. The sample metadata nearly always contained a de-identified subject ID, COVID-19 status, age in years and sex. The dataset comprised deeply sampled blood TCRbeta repertoires from subjects exposed to, actively infected with, or recovered from COVID-19. Where available, HLA class I and class II types were obtained from metadata supplied by the sample provider rather than from assay-based typing. The repertoires were released in a freely available public database meant as a resource for research on the immune response to SARS-CoV-2.

Each collaborating institution followed its own protocols to collect whole blood in K2EDTA tubes. For TCRbeta analysis, collaborators shipped samples in one of three forms: frozen whole blood, isolated PBMCs, or DNA extracted from either of those sample types. Study-level results and caveats: How much clinical and demographic metadata was included differed by source and by participant, and the metadata was provided uncurated.

CDR1 LGHDT and CDR2 YNNKEL are derived from the germline V gene (reference sequence). Between the V and J ends, shortened by 2 bases and 8 bases respectively, the junction contains 12 bases. Including the terminal cysteine and phenylalanine, the CDR3 comprises 14 residues. Of the read, only the CDR3 DNA is kept; its 42 bases are in frame from base 1. The immunoSEQ Assay, a bias-controlled multiplex PCR, was used to amplify TCRbeta CDR3 regions from genomic DNA. From the authors' description of their analysis: The number of nucleated cells in each sample was estimated by amplification of reference gene primers within the assay. Sequence reads were collapsed and filtered to measure the absolute abundance of every unique TCRbeta CDR3 rearrangement. For each sample, productive Simpson clonality was calculated as the square root of Simpson's diversity index over productive rearrangements. The clones in this table, taken by TCRdb from immuneACCESS, are in-frame only. Not every clone is retained; where verified, under half of the shortfall comes from an unresolved V gene, and the cause of the rest is unknown. Clone size and the V and J calls come from that table; the DNA yielded D and trimming. This sample lists 25,000 to 35,000 clones; about 82% were detected once. The leading ten clones occupy roughly 9.1% of the sample.

The sequence came from a man older than 75 with active COVID-19. The receptor chain draws on TRBV3-1 (or the pseudogene TRBV3-2) and TRBJ1-4; TRBD1 is perhaps the D gene, given 5 matching bases. Material: peripheral blood. The CDR3 reads CASSQFGGEEKLFF. The bases are TGTGCCAGCAGCCAATTCGGGGGGGAGGAAAAACTGTTTTTT.